This passage covers 32 T cell receptor beta chains from one sample sequenced in a study of T cells after yellow fever vaccination. Via MiXCR, TCRdb re-called the 5' RACE reads, giving one row per CDR3 protein. The sample holds 250,000 to 350,000 distinct CDR3 sequences; around 4.4% are singletons and the top ten take approximately 19%. Sequenced material: PBMCs, taken 15 days after the yellow fever booster vaccination. The source of these receptors is a young man who received the YFV17D yellow fever vaccine.

This clonotype has ten or more counts. V and J are TRBV7-9 and TRBJ1-3, with 8 bases matching TRBD1. V gave up 5 bases and J gave up 8 bases; unmatched junction bases: 8. This CDR3 is 14 amino acids long. Germline CDR1 SEHNR, CDR2 FQNEAQ (reference sequence). The CDR3 here is CASSAFRGRHTIYF. Here the CDR3 DNA reads TGTGCCAGCAGCGCATTCAGGGGGCGCCACACCATATATTTT.

This clonotype was detected ten times or more. The rearrangement uses TRBV18 and TRBJ2-3; TRBD1 matches at 8 bases. Trimming removed 1 base from V and 4 bases from J; junction bases left unmatched: 7. Germline CDR1 is KGHSH and CDR2 is LQKENI. This CDR3 has 16 amino acids. The CDR3 nucleotides read TGTGCCAGCTCACCACGAGGCAGGGGGCGGGCAGATACGCAGTATTTT. The encoded protein is CASSPRGRGRADTQYF.

In this sample, this clonotype turned up many times. The V call is TRBV7-9, the J call TRBJ1-1, with D perhaps TRBD1 (5 bases). The germline CDR1 and CDR2 sequences are SEHNR and FQNEAQ (reference sequence). V gave up 5 bases and J gave up 1 base, with 11 bases separating them. The CDR3 spans 14 residues. Written as DNA, the CDR3 is TGTGCCAGCAGCCTAGTAACAGGGAACACTGAAGCTTTCTTT. This translates into CASSLVTGNTEAFF.

This clonotype was recorded many times. V and J are TRBV7-9 and TRBJ2-5; 7 bases are shared with TRBD1. Germline V gene sequence: CDR1 SEHNR, CDR2 FQNEAQ (reference sequence). The CDR3 has 11 amino acids. J gave up 9 bases and V 8 bases, and 6 bases lay outside the gene matches. CDR3 residues: CASLGQRAQYF. The CDR3 DNA reads TGTGCCAGCCTGGGACAGCGCGCCCAGTACTTC.

The sample holds many counts of this clonotype. The chain carries TRBV18 and TRBJ1-1, with 8 bases matching TRBD1. Germline CDR1 is KGHSH and CDR2 is LQKENI. The CDR3 contains 15 residues. The J segment lost 4 bases and the V segment lost 7 bases, leaving 11 bases of the junction unmatched. The chain's CDR3 is CASLLEGTGGTEAFF. CDR3 sequence (DNA): TGTGCCAGCTTACTCGAGGGAACAGGGGGCACTGAAGCTTTCTTT.

The chain couples TRBV20-1 to TRBJ1-5; weak D call: TRBD1 (5 bases). The CDR3 has 14 residues. Germline loops: CDR1 DFQATT, CDR2 SNEGSKA (reference sequence). The V end was cut by 3 bases, the J end by 3 bases, with 12 bases between. In DNA, the CDR3 is TGCAGTGCTAGGGAGGGGCACGTCAATCAGCCCCAGCATTTT. It is translated as CSAREGHVNQPQHF.

This clonotype was counted at least ten times. The CDR3 loop is CSVESRQGTGEQYF. Here the CDR3 DNA reads TGCAGCGTTGAATCTCGACAGGGAACGGGAGAGCAGTACTTC. The chain employs TRBV29-1 and TRBJ2-7; 7 bases align to TRBD1. The CDR3 has 14 amino acids. The J segment lost 7 bases and the V segment lost 2 bases, leaving 11 bases of the junction unmatched. The V gene's germline CDR1 is SQVTM and CDR2 ANQGSEA.

This clonotype was found many times. The gene calls are TRBV24-1 and TRBJ1-2, with D maybe TRBD1 (6 bases). The V end lost 2 bases, the J end lost 0 bases, and 9 bases lay between the germline ends. The CDR3 sequence is 15 residues long. Germline V gene data show CDR1 as KGHDR and CDR2 as SFDVKD. CDR3 sequence: CATSDSDRPNYGYTF. CDR3 sequence (DNA): TGTGCCACCAGTGATTCGGACAGACCTAACTATGGCTACACCTTC.

This clonotype was seen a handful of times. The J gene is TRBJ2-7, the V gene TRBV14; D could derive from TRBD1 or TRBD2 (5 bases each). The CDR3 has 15 amino acids. The germline gives CDR1 SGHDN, CDR2 FVKESK. V was pared by 11 bases and J by 4 bases, with 24 bases between. In DNA, the CDR3 is TGTGCCGGGACCAGAGGCGACATCCCTACATACGAGCAGTACGTC. As protein: CAGTRGDIPTYEQYV.

The V gene is TRBV11-3, the J gene TRBJ2-1; D remains unclear. The CDR3 length is 13 residues. Trimming stripped 1 base from V and 10 bases from J, with 11 bases between. CDR1 SGHNT and CDR2 YENEEA come from the germline V gene. The CDR3 loop reads CASSLAPQREQFF. For the CDR3, the DNA is TGTGCCAGCAGCTTAGCACCGCAAAGGGAGCAGTTCTTC.

This clonotype has at least ten counts. The chain has TRBV20-1 and TRBJ2-7; D is undetermined. Germline V gene data show CDR1 as DFQATT and CDR2 as SNEGSKA (reference sequence). Trimming took off 7 bases at V and 1 base at J, with 8 bases between the two ends. The CDR3 runs 11 residues. The CDR3 DNA reads as TGCAGTGTTCGTGGTTCCTACGAGCAGTACGTC. Its protein product is CSVRGSYEQYV.

This clonotype was recorded a few times. The genes are TRBV7-6 and TRBJ2-1; TRBD2 matches 8 bases. V gave up 3 bases and J gave up 1 base; unmatched junction bases: 5. CDR1 SGHVS and CDR2 FNYEAQ come from the germline V gene. The CDR3 extends over 16 amino acids. Written as DNA, the CDR3 is TGTGCCAGCAGCTTTTCCGGGGGGGCATCCTACAATGAGCAGTTCTTC. It specifies CASSFSGGASYNEQFF.

This clonotype was picked up a small number of times. The rearrangement joins TRBV7-9 to TRBJ1-1, with D hard to call. Germline CDR1 SEHNR, CDR2 FQNEAQ (reference sequence). The V and J ends lost 1 base and 2 bases respectively, with 8 bases between them. CDR3 length: 14 residues. The CDR3 loop reads CASSLGGHNTEAFF. DNA of the CDR3: TGTGCCAGCAGCTTAGGAGGGCATAACACTGAAGCTTTCTTT.

The J gene is TRBJ2-2, the V gene TRBV7-9; 12 bases are shared with TRBD2. The CDR3 sequence is 15 residues long. V shed 11 bases, J shed 0 bases, and the junction held 4 bases outside the gene matches. CDR1 is SEHNR and CDR2 is FQNEAQ in the germline V gene (reference sequence). This CDR3 reads CAQTSGGSNTGELFF. CDR3 coding DNA: TGTGCCCAGACTAGCGGGGGATCGAACACCGGGGAGCTGTTTTTT.

The gene calls are TRBV7-3 and TRBJ2-1; maybe TRBD1 (6 bases). The CDR3 sequence is 13 residues long. Germline CDR1 reads SGHTA; CDR2 reads FQGTGA. V lost 5 bases and J lost 6, with 11 bases in between. CDR3 coding DNA: TGTGCCAGCAGCCCTACAGGGTTCAATGAGCAGTTCTTC. This translates into CASSPTGFNEQFF.

This clonotype was counted only a few times. The chain couples TRBV12-3 or TRBV12-4 to TRBJ1-1, with D possibly being TRBD1 (6 bases). CDR3 size: 13 residues. V lost 6 bases and J 0 bases, leaving 8 bases between the germline ends. CDR3 residues: CASRRQVNTEAFF. CDR3 nucleotides: TGTGCCAGCAGAAGACAGGTGAACACTGAAGCTTTCTTT.

There are a few counts of this clonotype. The chain employs TRBV29-1 and TRBJ1-3; D is ambiguous. V lost 7 bases, J lost 4 bases, and 14 bases lay in between. This CDR3 is built from 13 residues. Germline CDR1 SQVTM, CDR2 ANQGSEA. The CDR3 nucleotides read TGCAGCGCTGGACTGACCATGGGAAACACCATATATTTT. Amino acids: CSAGLTMGNTIYF.

V gene TRBV5-1 combines with J gene TRBJ2-5; 7 bases align to TRBD1. Trimming at V came to 3 bases and at J to 3 bases, leaving 5 bases not matched to a gene. The CDR3 sequence is 14 residues long. The germline gives CDR1 SGHRS, CDR2 YFSETQ. The CDR3 sequence is CASSYGQGEETQYF. The CDR3 DNA reads as TGCGCCAGCAGCTACGGCCAGGGGGAAGAGACCCAGTACTTC.

This chain links TRBV11-2 with TRBJ2-2; D is perhaps TRBD1 or TRBD2 (6 bases each). The CDR3 loop spans 17 amino acids. The germline V gene has CDR1 SGHAT and CDR2 FQNNGV. V dropped 6 bases and J dropped 0 bases, with 17 bases sitting between them. The CDR3 DNA sequence: TGTGCCAGCAGTCTTAGGGGGAGGCGGTCGAACACCGGGGAGCTGTTTTTT. Translating gives CASSLRGRRSNTGELFF.

This clonotype was observed many times. CDR3 coding DNA: TGTGCCAGCTCACCCGGCCGGGAGGGCAAAGGAACCTTTAGCAATCAGCCCCAGCATTTT. The encoded protein is CASSPGREGKGTFSNQPQHF. The chain has TRBV18 and TRBJ1-5; D not resolved. The V end was cut by 3 bases, the J end by 0 bases, with 24 bases between. The germline gives CDR1 KGHSH, CDR2 LQKENI. CDR3 length equals 20 residues.

The chain employs TRBV7-9 and TRBJ1-4; maybe TRBD1 (5 bases). The V end was cut by 0 bases, the J end by 7 bases, with 9 bases between. Germline V gives CDR1 SEHNR, CDR2 FQNEAQ (reference sequence). The CDR3 extends over 14 amino acids. The CDR3 DNA is TGTGCCAGCAGCTTAGCGTGGCAGGGTGAAAAACTGTTTTTT. Its protein is CASSLAWQGEKLFF.

This clonotype was seen a handful of times. The V and J genes are TRBV7-2 and TRBJ2-7, with 7 bases matching TRBD1. Per germline, CDR1 SGHTA and CDR2 FQGNSA. The trim removed 4 bases at V and 5 bases at J, leaving 8 bases unmatched. This CDR3 contains 14 residues. In nucleotides, the CDR3 is TGTGCCAGCAGCTCCGACAGGGCACGCAACGAGCAGTACTTC. Amino acids: CASSSDRARNEQYF.

At least ten counts were recorded for this clonotype. The chain couples TRBV4-3 to TRBJ1-2; TRBD1 matches 10 bases. V lost 1 base to trimming and J lost 5 bases; unmatched junction nucleotides: 4. CDR1 is LGHNA, CDR2 YSLEER, per germline. This CDR3 region has 15 residues. The CDR3 sequence: CASSQGGTGAYGYTF. In DNA, the CDR3 is TGCGCCAGCAGCCAAGGGGGGACAGGGGCGTATGGCTACACCTTC.

The rearrangement uses TRBV25-1 and TRBJ2-2, with D perhaps matching TRBD1 (6 bases). Per the germline V gene, CDR1 is MGHDK and CDR2 is SYGVNS. Trimming left V 2 bases short and J 8 bases short, with 12 bases between. CDR3 length: 14 residues. CDR3 in DNA: TGTGCCAGCAGTGAAGCAGGACAGACGGGGGAGCTGTTTTTT. Translation gives CASSEAGQTGELFF.

A few counts support this clonotype. The rearrangement uses TRBV3-1 and TRBJ2-7; D unresolved. V was pared by 1 base and J by 3 bases, with 10 bases between. This CDR3 is 14 amino acids long. The germline gives CDR1 LGHDT, CDR2 YNNKEL (reference sequence). CDR3 region: CASSQGQKFYEQYF. The CDR3 DNA sequence: TGTGCCAGCAGCCAAGGTCAGAAATTCTACGAGCAGTACTTC.

This clonotype was seen a handful of times. V gene TRBV6-6 combines with J gene TRBJ1-1; no reliable D call. Per the germline V gene, CDR1 is MNHNY and CDR2 is SVGAGI (reference sequence). CDR3 length: 15 residues. Between the trimmed V and J ends, which lost 6 bases and 1 base, there was a span of 15 bases. The CDR3, as DNA: TGTGCCAGCAGCCCCCAGTGGGGTGGGAACACTGAAGCTTTCTTT. Translation gives CASSPQWGGNTEAFF.

This clonotype has a count of ten or more. The chain couples TRBV10-3 to TRBJ2-7, with D perhaps TRBD1 (6 bases). Germline V gives CDR1 ENHRY, CDR2 SYGVKD. V shed 0 bases and J shed 6 bases, with 12 bases lying between them. The CDR3 is 14 amino acids. The CDR3 loop is CAISESSGGREQYV. The CDR3 coding sequence is TGTGCCATCAGTGAGTCGAGTGGGGGCCGCGAGCAGTACGTC.

This clonotype was observed at least ten times. The chain links TRBV12-3 or TRBV12-4 to TRBJ1-6; unclear D gene. V was pared by 6 bases and J by 7 bases, with 19 bases between. The CDR3 length is 16 residues. The CDR3 region is CASRAVGLVRNSPLHF. Written as DNA, the CDR3 is TGTGCCAGCAGGGCCGTCGGGCTCGTTAGGAATTCACCCCTCCACTTT.

This clonotype was seen ten or more times. This chain connects TRBV27 to TRBJ2-3; D assignment may be TRBD1 or TRBD2 (6 bases each). This CDR3 is 14 amino acids long. V was cut by 3 bases and J by 3 bases, with 10 bases left in between. The germline V gene has CDR1 MNHEY and CDR2 SMNVEV (reference sequence). The CDR3 DNA follows: TGTGCCAGCAGTTTGTGGGGGGCAACAGATACGCAGTATTTT. Its translation: CASSLWGATDTQYF.

This clonotype appeared a few times. The V call is TRBV10-3, the J call TRBJ1-4; 10 bases fit TRBD1. The CDR3 length is 12 residues. Germline CDR1 is ENHRY and CDR2 is SYGVKD. V was pared by 10 bases and J by 8 bases, with 4 bases of the junction left unmatched. The CDR3 reads CATGTGDEKLFF. CDR3 sequence (DNA): TGTGCCACCGGGACAGGGGACGAAAAACTGTTTTTT.

This clonotype has a handful of counts. The genes are TRBV7-9 and TRBJ2-3; tentative D call: TRBD2 (6 bases). The germline V gene encodes CDR1 SEHNR and CDR2 FQNEAQ (reference sequence). Between the trimmed V and J ends, which lost 1 base and 2 bases, there was a span of 10 bases. The CDR3 sequence is 15 residues long. In DNA form, the CDR3 reads TGTGCCAGCAGCTTAGTAGCGGCGCCCACAGATACGCAGTATTTT. It encodes CASSLVAAPTDTQYF.

The rearrangement links TRBV7-3 to TRBJ1-3; 8 bases map to TRBD1. Trimming cost V 8 bases and J 3 bases; bases outside gene matches: 6. CDR3 length equals 14 residues. Germline CDR1 is SGHTA and CDR2 is FQGTGA. DNA for the CDR3: TGTGCCAGCTCTCAGGGGGCAGGTGGAAACACCATATATTTT. It codes for CASSQGAGGNTIYF.